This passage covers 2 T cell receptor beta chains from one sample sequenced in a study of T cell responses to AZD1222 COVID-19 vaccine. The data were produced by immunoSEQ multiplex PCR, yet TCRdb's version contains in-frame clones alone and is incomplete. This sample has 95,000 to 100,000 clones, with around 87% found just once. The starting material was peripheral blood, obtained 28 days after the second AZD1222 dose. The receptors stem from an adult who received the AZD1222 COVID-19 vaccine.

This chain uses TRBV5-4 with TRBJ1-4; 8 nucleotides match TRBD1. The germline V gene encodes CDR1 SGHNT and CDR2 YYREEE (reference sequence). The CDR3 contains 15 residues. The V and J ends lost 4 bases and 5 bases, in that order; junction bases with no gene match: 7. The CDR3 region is CASSPKQGGNEKLFF. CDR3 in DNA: TGTGCCAGCAGCCCAAAACAGGGGGGCAATGAAAAACTGTTTTTT. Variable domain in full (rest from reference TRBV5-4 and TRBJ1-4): ETGVTQSPTHLIKTRGQQVTLRCSSQSGHNTVSWYQQALGQGPQFIFQYYREEENGRGNFPPRFSGLQFPNYSSELNVNALELDDSALYLCASSPKQGGNEKLFFGSGTQLSVL.

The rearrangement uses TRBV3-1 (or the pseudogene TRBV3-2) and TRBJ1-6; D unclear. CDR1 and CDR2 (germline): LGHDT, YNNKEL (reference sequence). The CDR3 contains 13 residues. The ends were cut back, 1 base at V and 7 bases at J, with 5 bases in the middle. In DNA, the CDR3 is TGTGCCAGCAGCCAAGGGCCAAATTCACCCCTCCACTTT. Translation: CASSQGPNSPLHF.